This TCR beta chain stems from a study of cytomegalovirus exposure and HLA in healthy donors (TCRdb year 2017). In terms of the full investigation: According to a later analysis, one platform produced both the roughly 110 validation repertoires and the 670 or so repertoires of the first cohort. The study combined high-throughput TCR immunosequencing, statistical association of individual TCRs with disease status, and machine learning to predict cytomegalovirus infection status. Along with the approximately 700-subject first cohort, a separate validation cohort of over a hundred different subjects was used. The aim of the study was to test whether cataloging public T cell receptors could identify signatures of past pathogen exposure. What the study reported, not specific to this receptor: A total of about 150 TCR beta chains were listed by the study as associated with cytomegalovirus. All 120 or so repertoires were used to score co-occurrence in the validation cohort in a later analysis, because that analysis had no HLA typing for the cohort. The authors suggested that the approach could potentially be generalized to other disease states and immunological phenotypes. Subsequent analysis determined that TCRs grouped into clusters in the first cohort also showed a tendency toward co-occurrence across the 90 to 150 validation repertoires, and 90% to 95% of cluster scores exceeded 0. The classifier was reported to diagnose cytomegalovirus status with high specificity and sensitivity in both the original cohort and the validation cohort. A few of the identified cytomegalovirus-associated TCR beta chains were confirmed in vitro to be specific for cytomegalovirus antigens. Most TCR sequences were observed very rarely across donors, whereas some public TCRs were present in many individuals.

In the case of this clone: No cognate antigen has been identified for it. Base qualities were left out, and no much larger clone turns up one base away.

The library was prepared using the immunoSEQ multiplex PCR assay. The authors processed their data as follows. To diagnose cytomegalovirus status from the catalog of TCR beta chain sequences, a statistical classification framework was built. Sourced from immuneACCESS, this table was stored by TCRdb with only in-frame sequences that have V and J called. A share of the clones is absent; for the studies checked, an unresolved V gene accounts for under half, and the remainder has no known explanation. V and J calls plus clone size are reproduced from that table; the DNA served to infer D and trimming. For this sample the table gives about 160,000 clones, of which around 82% were detected only once. Of the sample, about 10% falls within the top ten clones. Separate from the roughly 700-subject first cohort, the validation cohort of 120 subjects was the group to which the donors belonged. CDR1 DFQATT and CDR2 SNEGSKA are derived from the germline V gene (reference sequence). V lost 6 bases and J lost 6 bases; the stretch between them is 5 bases long. The CDR3 goes from the cysteine to the phenylalanine over 10 residues. Only the CDR3 DNA stays, 30 bases, in frame from base 1.

The chain links TRBV20-1 with TRBJ1-4; the D gene is not confidently resolved. This receptor was obtained from a man aged 25-45 years in good health and CMV-seropositive. Sequenced input: PBMCs. CDR3 protein: CSAGDEKLFF. The DNA sequence reads TGCAGTGCCGGGGATGAAAAACTGTTTTTT.